The T cell receptor (beta chain) under discussion was sequenced for a study of CD8+CD57+ T cells in acquired aplastic anemia. Study-level information: Each DNA sample taken from sorted CD4+ and CD8+ cells came to 2.5 to 4 ug on average. Healthy-donor CD4+ cells averaged roughly 9.8 million reads. Study results and caveats: Comparison of patients with controls identified about 30 shared CD8+ CDR3 sequences. Significance was not reached for CD8+ Simpson's diversity between patients and controls.

Both TCR beta VDJ combination and CDR3 sequence profiling were carried out. Genomic DNA was the template for this profiling. A single record per CDR3 protein comes from TCRdb applying MiXCR to the reads. The table shows around 230,000 distinct CDR3 sequences, with over 60% occurring only once. Turning to this clonotype: Antigen: not known.

The germline V and J ends were trimmed by 4 bases and 3 bases, with 18 bases remaining between them. CDR1 is LNHNV and CDR2 is YYDKDF in the germline V gene (reference sequence). The CDR3 runs 16 residues. The V and J genes are TRBV15 and TRBJ1-2; D might be TRBD1 (6 bases). The TCR sequence derives from a human donor in good health. Sequencing was carried out using sorted CD4+, CD8+, or CD8+CD57+ T cells (not recorded which) from PBMCs. CDR3 coding DNA: TGTGCCACCAGCACACTCCTGGGGGGGGGCGACTATGGCTACACCTTC. Its translation: CATSTLLGGGDYGYTF.